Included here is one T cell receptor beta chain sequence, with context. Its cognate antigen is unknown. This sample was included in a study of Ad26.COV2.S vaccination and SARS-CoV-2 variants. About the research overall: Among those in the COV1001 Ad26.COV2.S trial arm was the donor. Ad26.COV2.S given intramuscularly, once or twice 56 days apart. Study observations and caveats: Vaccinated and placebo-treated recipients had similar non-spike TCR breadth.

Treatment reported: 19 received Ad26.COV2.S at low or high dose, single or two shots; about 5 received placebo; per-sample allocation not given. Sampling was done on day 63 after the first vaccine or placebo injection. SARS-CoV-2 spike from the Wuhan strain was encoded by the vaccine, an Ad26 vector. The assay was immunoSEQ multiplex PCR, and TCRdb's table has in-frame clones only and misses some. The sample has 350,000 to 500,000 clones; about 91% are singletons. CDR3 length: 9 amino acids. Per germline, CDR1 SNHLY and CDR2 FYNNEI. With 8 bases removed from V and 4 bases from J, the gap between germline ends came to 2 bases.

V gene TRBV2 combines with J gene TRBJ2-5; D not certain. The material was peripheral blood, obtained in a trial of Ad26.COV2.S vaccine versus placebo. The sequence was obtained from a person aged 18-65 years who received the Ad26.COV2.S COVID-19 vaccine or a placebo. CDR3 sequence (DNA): TGTGCCAGCGGAGAGACCCAGTACTTC. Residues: CASGETQYF.